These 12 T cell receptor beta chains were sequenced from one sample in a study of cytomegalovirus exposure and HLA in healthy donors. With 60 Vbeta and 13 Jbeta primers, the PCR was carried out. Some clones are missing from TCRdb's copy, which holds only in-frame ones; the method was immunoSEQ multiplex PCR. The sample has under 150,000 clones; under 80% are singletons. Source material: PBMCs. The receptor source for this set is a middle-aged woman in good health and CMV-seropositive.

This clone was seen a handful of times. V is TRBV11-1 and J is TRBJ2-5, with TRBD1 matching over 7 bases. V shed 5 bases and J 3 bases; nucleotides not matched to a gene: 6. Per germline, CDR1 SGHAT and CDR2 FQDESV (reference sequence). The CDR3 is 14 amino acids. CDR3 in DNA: TGTGCCAGCAGCCCGCAGGGGGTGAAAGAGACCCAGTACTTC. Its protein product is CASSPQGVKETQYF.

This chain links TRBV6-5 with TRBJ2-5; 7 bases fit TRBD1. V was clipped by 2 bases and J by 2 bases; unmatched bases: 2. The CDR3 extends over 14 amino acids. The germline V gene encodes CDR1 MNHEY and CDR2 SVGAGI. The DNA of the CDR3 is TGTGCCAGCAGTTACAGGGGACAGCAAGAGACCCAGTACTTC. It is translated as CASSYRGQQETQYF.

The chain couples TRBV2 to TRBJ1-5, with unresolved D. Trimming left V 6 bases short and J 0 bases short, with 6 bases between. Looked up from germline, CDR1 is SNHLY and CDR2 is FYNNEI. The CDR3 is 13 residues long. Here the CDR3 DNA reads TGTGCCAGCAGCGCGGATAGCAATCAGCCCCAGCATTTT. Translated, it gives CASSADSNQPQHF.

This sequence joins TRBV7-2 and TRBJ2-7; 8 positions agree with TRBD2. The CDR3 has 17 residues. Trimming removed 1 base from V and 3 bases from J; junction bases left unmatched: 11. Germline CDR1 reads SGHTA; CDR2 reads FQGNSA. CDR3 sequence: CASSLGLMRLAGYEQYF. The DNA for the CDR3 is TGTGCCAGCAGCTTAGGTCTTATGCGGCTAGCGGGCTACGAGCAGTACTTC.

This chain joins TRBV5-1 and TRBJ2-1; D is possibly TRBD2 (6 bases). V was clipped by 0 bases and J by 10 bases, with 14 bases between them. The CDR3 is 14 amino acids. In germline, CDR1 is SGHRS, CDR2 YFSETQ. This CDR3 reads CASSLVDSGDEQFF. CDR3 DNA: TGCGCCAGCAGCTTGGTTGATAGCGGAGACGAGCAGTTCTTC.

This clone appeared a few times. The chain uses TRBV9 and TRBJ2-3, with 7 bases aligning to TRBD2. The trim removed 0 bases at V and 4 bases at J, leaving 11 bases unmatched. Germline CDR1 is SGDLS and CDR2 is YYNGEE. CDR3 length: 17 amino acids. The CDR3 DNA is TGTGCCAGCAGCGTAGAAACGGGCGGGAGCGGGGCAGATACGCAGTATTTT. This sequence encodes CASSVETGGSGADTQYF.

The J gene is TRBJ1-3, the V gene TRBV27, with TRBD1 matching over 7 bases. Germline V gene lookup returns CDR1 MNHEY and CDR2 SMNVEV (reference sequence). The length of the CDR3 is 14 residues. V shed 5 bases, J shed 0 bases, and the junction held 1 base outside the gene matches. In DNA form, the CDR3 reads TGTGCCAGCAGTCCAGGGGGCTCTGGAAACACCATATATTTT. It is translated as CASSPGGSGNTIYF.

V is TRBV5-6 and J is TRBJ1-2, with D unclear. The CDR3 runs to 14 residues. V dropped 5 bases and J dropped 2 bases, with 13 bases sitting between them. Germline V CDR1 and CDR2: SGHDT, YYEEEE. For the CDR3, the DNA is TGTGCCAGCAGACATTGGGAGTTAAACTATGGCTACACCTTC. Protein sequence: CASRHWELNYGYTF.

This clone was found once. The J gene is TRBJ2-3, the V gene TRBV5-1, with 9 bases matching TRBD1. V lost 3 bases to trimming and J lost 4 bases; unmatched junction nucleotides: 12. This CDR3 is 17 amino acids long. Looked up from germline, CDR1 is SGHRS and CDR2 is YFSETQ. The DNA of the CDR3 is TGCGCCAGCAGCTCCATTCTGGGACAGGGAAAGTCAGATACGCAGTATTTT. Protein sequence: CASSSILGQGKSDTQYF.

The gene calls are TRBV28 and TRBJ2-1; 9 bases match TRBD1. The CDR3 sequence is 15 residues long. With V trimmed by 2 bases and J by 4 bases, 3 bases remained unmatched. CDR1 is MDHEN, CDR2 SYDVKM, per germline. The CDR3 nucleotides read TGTGCCAGCAGTTTAGGGGACAGGGATTACAATGAGCAGTTCTTC. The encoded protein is CASSLGDRDYNEQFF.

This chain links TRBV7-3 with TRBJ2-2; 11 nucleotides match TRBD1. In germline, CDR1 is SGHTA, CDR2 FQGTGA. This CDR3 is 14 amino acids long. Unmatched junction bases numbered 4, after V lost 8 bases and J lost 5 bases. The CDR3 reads CASRDRGDTGELFF. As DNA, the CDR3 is TGTGCCAGCCGGGACAGGGGGGATACCGGGGAGCTGTTTTTT.

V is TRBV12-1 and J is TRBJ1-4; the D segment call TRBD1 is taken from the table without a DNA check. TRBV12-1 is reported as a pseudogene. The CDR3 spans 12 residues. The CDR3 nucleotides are TGTGCCAGCAGCTTTGGGGCCGAAAAACTGTTTTTT. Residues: CASSFGAEKLFF.